One and the same sample provided the 19 T cell receptor beta chains below, sequenced in a study of T cells in Graves' hyperthyroidism and ophthalmopathy. TCR beta CDR3 regions were amplified from RNA. In the first-round RT-PCR of the TCR CDR3, the HTBI primer set was used. Each CDR3 protein gets one entry after TCRdb re-called the multiplex PCR reads with MiXCR. In the table there are over 700,000 distinct CDR3 sequences, 35% to 45% of which are singletons. Material for sequencing was blood. These receptors all stem from a man between 18 and 35 years old with Graves' hyperthyroidism.

This chain links TRBV5-1 with TRBJ2-7; D not resolved. V was cut by 0 bases and J by 3 bases, with 16 bases left in between. This CDR3 has 16 residues. Germline values: CDR1 SGHRS, CDR2 YFSETQ. In nucleotides, the CDR3 is TGCGCCAGCAGCTTGGGGACCGCTAACTATGGCTACGAGCAGTACTTC. Translation gives CASSLGTANYGYEQYF.

This clonotype was seen a handful of times. The rearrangement joins TRBV20-1 to TRBJ1-4; D may be TRBD1 (5 bases). This CDR3 has 14 residues. The V gene's germline CDR1 is DFQATT and CDR2 SNEGSKA (reference sequence). V shed 5 bases and J shed 7 bases, with 17 bases lying between them. The CDR3 loop reads CSALASRGGEKLFF. As DNA, the CDR3 is TGCAGTGCTCTGGCCTCCCGCGGGGGTGAAAAACTGTTTTTT.

To note about this clonotype: Possible read error: a much larger clone is one base away. V and J are TRBV5-1 and TRBJ1-2, with no clear D. CDR1 and CDR2 (germline): SGHRS, YFSETQ. The CDR3 is 13 residues long. The germline V and J ends were trimmed by 0 bases and 3 bases, with 6 bases remaining between them. The CDR3 bases are TGCGCCAGCAGCTTGGGGGTGGACTATGGCTACACCTTC. It encodes CASSLGVDYGYTF.

The chain couples TRBV20-1 to TRBJ1-1; a possible D gene is TRBD1 (5 bases). V was cut by 0 bases and J by 5 bases, with 10 bases left in between. Germline assignment: CDR1 DFQATT and CDR2 SNEGSKA (reference sequence). The CDR3 totals 13 residues. This CDR3 reads CSARDEAGTEAFF. The CDR3 bases are TGCAGTGCTAGAGATGAGGCAGGGACTGAAGCTTTCTTT.

This chain uses TRBV2 with TRBJ2-2, with D possibly being TRBD2 (6 bases). From germline, CDR1 is SNHLY and CDR2 FYNNEI. Trimming took off 4 bases at V and 3 bases at J, with 15 bases between the two ends. The CDR3 is 16 amino acids. Written as DNA, the CDR3 is TGTGCCAGCAGTGGCTCGGGACGGGACTACACCGGGGAGCTGTTTTTT. Its protein product is CASSGSGRDYTGELFF. Full variable domain (remainder filled in from reference TRBV2 and TRBJ2-2): EPEVTQTPSHQVTQMGQEVILRCVPISNHLYFYWYRQILGQKVEFLVSFYNNEISEKSEIFDDQFSVERPDGSNFTLKIRSTKLEDSAMYFCASSGSGRDYTGELFFGEGSRLTVL.

This sequence joins TRBV7-9 and TRBJ1-2; 7 nucleotides agree with TRBD1. The CDR3 is made up of 14 amino acids. Germline V lookup: CDR1 SEHNR, CDR2 FQNEAQ (reference sequence). The V gene end was trimmed by 3 bases and the J gene end by 7 bases; junction bases not matched to a gene: 8. In DNA, the CDR3 is TGTGCCAGCAGCTTCCCCGATGGGACAGTTGGCTACACCTTC. It codes for CASSFPDGTVGYTF. The whole variable domain, remainder taken from reference TRBV7-9 and TRBJ1-2, is DTGVSQNPRHKITKRGQNVTFRCDPISEHNRLYWYRQTLGQGPEFLTYFQNEAQLEKSRLLSDRFSAERPKGSFSTLEIQRTEQGDSAMYLCASSFPDGTVGYTFGSGTRLTVV.

Many counts were recorded for this clonotype. The J gene is TRBJ1-1, the V gene TRBV20-1; D gene unclear. The CDR3 is 13 amino acids. Between the trimmed V and J ends, which lost 6 bases and 4 bases, there was a span of 15 bases. Germline V CDR1 and CDR2: DFQATT, SNEGSKA (reference sequence). CDR3 sequence (DNA): TGCAGTGCCCCTCTAGTAGGGTTCACTGAAGCTTTCTTT. Protein sequence: CSAPLVGFTEAFF.

The V gene is TRBV7-9, the J gene TRBJ1-1, with TRBD1 as a possible D gene (6 bases). The CDR3 contains 14 residues. The V end lost 5 bases, the J end lost 5 bases, and 15 bases lay between the germline ends. The V gene's germline CDR1 is SEHNR and CDR2 FQNEAQ (reference sequence). As DNA, the CDR3 is TGTGCCAGCAGCCGCCACAGGGATCGGACTGAAGCTTTCTTT. Its translation: CASSRHRDRTEAFF.

This clonotype was recorded at least ten times. CDR3 in DNA: TGTGCCAGCAGCCCTTACGCCGGGACGGTAGAGACCCAGTACTTC. Translation: CASSPYAGTVETQYF. This rearrangement joins TRBV25-1 to TRBJ2-5; D tentatively reads TRBD1 or TRBD2 (5 bases each). Germline V gene sequence: CDR1 MGHDK, CDR2 SYGVNS. V was shortened by 6 bases and J by 4 bases, with 18 bases between the two germline ends. CDR3 length: 15 residues.

In regard to this clonotype: One end of the junction fails to match germline, which may point to a read error. V usage is TRBV7-9 and J usage is TRBJ2-7, with 8 bases that match TRBD2. Germline V gene lookup returns CDR1 SEHNR and CDR2 FQNEAQ (reference sequence). This CDR3 region has 18 residues. The CDR3 DNA reads TGCGCCAGCAGCCAAGCCCCGGCGGGGGGCACATATTCCTACGAGCAGTACTTC. It codes for CASSQAPAGGTYSYEQYF. The variable domain in full, completed from reference TRBV7-9 and TRBJ2-7, reads DTGVSQNPRHKITKRGQNVTFRCDPISEHNRLYWYRQTLGQGPEFLTYFQNEAQLEKSRLLSDRFSAERPKGSFSTLEIQRTEQGDSAMYLCASSQAPAGGTYSYEQYFGPGTRLTVT.

This clonotype showed up just a few times. The chain employs TRBV7-9 and TRBJ2-3; no firm D call. Per the germline V gene, CDR1 is SEHNR and CDR2 is FQNEAQ (reference sequence). Trimming cost V 2 bases and J 5 bases, with 8 bases left between them. The CDR3 has 13 residues. The CDR3 is CASSLSSRDTQYF. The CDR3 DNA sequence: TGTGCCAGCAGCTTATCCTCGAGAGATACGCAGTATTTT.

The rearrangement joins TRBV7-8 to TRBJ2-5; the D gene could be TRBD1 or TRBD2 (5 bases each). Germline V gives CDR1 SGHVS, CDR2 FQNEAQ. V was cut by 5 bases and J by 1 base, with 14 bases left in between. The CDR3 extends over 15 amino acids. DNA for the CDR3: TGTGCCAGCAGCGTAGAGGGGAATAGCCAAGAGACCCAGTACTTC. As protein: CASSVEGNSQETQYF.

This clonotype was seen repeatedly, ten times or more. V gene TRBV5-1 combines with J gene TRBJ2-2; 7 nucleotides align to TRBD1. J gave up 6 bases and V 0 bases, and 5 bases lay outside the gene matches. The germline CDR1 and CDR2 sequences are SGHRS and YFSETQ. The CDR3 runs to 15 residues. The CDR3 coding sequence is TGCGCCAGCAGCTTGGGACAGGGAGACGCCGGGGAGCTGTTTTTT. The encoded protein is CASSLGQGDAGELFF.

V gene TRBV19 combines with J gene TRBJ2-7, with D perhaps matching TRBD2 (5 bases). Germline V lookup: CDR1 LNHDA, CDR2 SQIVND (reference sequence). The V end lost 0 bases, the J end lost 5 bases, and 11 bases lay between the germline ends. The CDR3 is 14 residues long. This CDR3 is CASSIDLSGNEQYF. For the CDR3, the DNA is TGTGCCAGTAGTATAGATCTATCGGGAAACGAGCAGTACTTC.

This clonotype was detected ten times or more. The V call is TRBV2, the J call TRBJ2-2, with 9 bases matching TRBD1. Germline values: CDR1 SNHLY, CDR2 FYNNEI. Unmatched junction bases numbered 4, after V lost 5 bases and J lost 3 bases. This CDR3 has 15 residues. CDR3 sequence (DNA): TGTGCCAGCAGTACAGGGGGCCTGGACACCGGGGAGCTGTTTTTT. Amino acid sequence: CASSTGGLDTGELFF.

This clonotype appeared a few times. The chain employs TRBV2 and TRBJ2-5; 14 nucleotides line up with TRBD2. Germline CDR1 is SNHLY and CDR2 is FYNNEI. V lost 8 bases and J lost 5; bases outside the gene matches: 16. The CDR3 runs 18 residues. The CDR3 DNA reads as TGTGCCAGCCGTCCGGCCCCTGGACTAGCGGGGGGAGGGGAGACCCAGTACTTC. Amino acid sequence: CASRPAPGLAGGGETQYF.

V usage is TRBV12-3 or TRBV12-4 and J usage is TRBJ2-5; D is tentatively TRBD1 or TRBD2 (5 bases each). The CDR3 totals 15 residues. With 0 bases removed from V and 4 bases from J, the gap between germline ends came to 12 bases. CDR3 nucleotide sequence: TGTGCCAGCAGTTTAGCGCATGGGGGAAGAGAGACCCAGTACTTC. Translated, it gives CASSLAHGGRETQYF.

The chain couples TRBV4-1 to TRBJ1-2, with TRBD1 identical over 7 bases. Germline CDR1 reads MGHRA; CDR2 reads YSYEKL. The trim removed 0 bases at V and 8 bases at J, leaving 15 bases unmatched. The CDR3 has 17 amino acids. The CDR3 nucleotides read TGCGCCAGCAGCCAAGATTGGCCCCCAGGGGGTAACAGCGGCTACACCTTC. Protein: CASSQDWPPGGNSGYTF.

About this clonotype itself: One base away lies a much larger clone, so this may be a sequencing read error. This chain uses TRBV29-1 with TRBJ1-4; tentatively, D is TRBD1 (5 bases). Looked up from germline, CDR1 is SQVTM and CDR2 is ANQGSEA. The CDR3 length is 13 residues. The CDR3 loop reads CSIEGPTNEKLFF. The CDR3 DNA sequence: TGCAGCATTGAGGGACCAACTAATGAAAAACTGTTTTTT.